What follows are 10 T cell receptor beta chains derived from one specimen sequenced in a study of blood T cell repertoires in COVID-19. Profiling relied on immunoSEQ multiplex PCR, and the TCRdb table lists in-frame clones only, not all of them. This table holds approximately 180,000 clones, about 88% found once. The sequencing sample was made of PBMCs or T cells enriched from blood (not recorded which). These receptors all stem from a woman aged 40 to 49 with acute COVID-19.

The sample holds one count of this clone. The CDR3 DNA follows: TGTGCCAGTAGTATACAATCCGAGAAACTGTTTTTT. Residues: CASSIQSEKLFF. The chain uses TRBV19 and TRBJ1-4; unclear D gene. Trimming cost V 2 bases and J 11 bases, with 9 bases left between them. From germline, CDR1 is LNHDA and CDR2 SQIVND (reference sequence). The CDR3 has 12 amino acids.

This clone has a single count. The gene calls are TRBV19 and TRBJ2-7, with D possibly matching TRBD1 (7 bases). There are 15 residues in the CDR3. CDR1 and CDR2 (germline): LNHDA, SQIVND (reference sequence). The V and J ends lost 4 bases and 0 bases respectively, with 13 bases between them. CDR3 nucleotides: TGTGCCAGTAGTACCCAGGGGGGCTACTCCTACGAGCAGTACTTC. It translates to CASSTQGGYSYEQYF.

The gene calls are TRBV18 and TRBJ1-4, with 8 bases lining up with TRBD1. In germline, CDR1 is KGHSH, CDR2 LQKENI. Germline trimming cut 1 base from V and 5 bases from J; bases unmatched to any gene: 6. The CDR3 consists of 16 residues. CDR3 nucleotides: TGTGCCAGCTCACCACGGGGACAGGCCTTCAATGAAAAACTGTTTTTT. Translation gives CASSPRGQAFNEKLFF.

The V call is TRBV11-2, the J call TRBJ1-6, with D maybe TRBD1 (5 bases). Trimming shortened V by 0 bases and J by 0 bases, and 12 bases separated the two germline ends. The CDR3 extends over 18 amino acids. Germline assignment: CDR1 SGHAT and CDR2 FQNNGV. CDR3 nucleotide sequence: TGTGCCAGCAGCTTAGACGCAGGGTCGAGCTCCTATAATTCACCCCTCCACTTT. Translating it yields CASSLDAGSSSYNSPLHF.

The chain combines TRBV7-9 with TRBJ2-3; possible D gene TRBD2, 5 bases. Per germline, CDR1 SEHNR and CDR2 FQNEAQ (reference sequence). CDR3 size: 14 residues. V lost 3 bases and J lost 1, with 8 bases in between. CDR3 in amino acids: CASSFTGGTDTQYF. Written as DNA, the CDR3 is TGTGCCAGCAGCTTCACCGGGGGCACAGATACGCAGTATTTT.

This clone was seen more than once but under ten times. Compared with germline, one end of the junction differs, possibly owing to a read error. The V call is TRBV5-8, the J call TRBJ2-7; 12 bases fit TRBD2. The CDR3 extends over 12 amino acids. Germline V gives CDR1 SGHTS, CDR2 YDEGEE. This CDR3 is CASRPPGLAGTF. DNA for the CDR3: TGTGCCAGCAGGCCCCCGGGACTAGCGGGTACGTTC. Together with reference TRBV5-8 and TRBJ2-7, the CDR3 gives the full variable domain: EAGVTQSPTHLIKTRGQQATLRCSPISGHTSVYWYQQALGLGLQFLLWYDEGEERNRGNFPPRFSGRQFPNYSSELNVNALELEDSALYLCASRPPGLAGTFGPGTRLTVT.

The V call is TRBV4-1, the J call TRBJ2-7; 8 nucleotides line up with TRBD1. The V gene end was trimmed by 1 base and the J gene end by 2 bases; junction bases not matched to a gene: 4. Germline CDR1 MGHRA, CDR2 YSYEKL. This CDR3 comprises 15 residues. CDR3 amino acids: CASSQVVQGAYEQYF. The CDR3 DNA sequence: TGCGCCAGCAGCCAAGTTGTACAGGGGGCCTACGAGCAGTACTTC.

J is TRBJ1-1 and V is TRBV12-3 or TRBV12-4; no firm D call. V lost 1 base to trimming and J lost 8 bases, with 8 bases between them. The CDR3 runs 12 residues. CDR3 in amino acids: CASSLGNQEAFF. As DNA, the CDR3 is TGTGCCAGCAGTTTAGGAAACCAGGAAGCTTTCTTT.

V gene TRBV18 combines with J gene TRBJ2-5; D is possibly TRBD2 (6 bases). In germline, CDR1 is KGHSH, CDR2 LQKENI. The CDR3 consists of 16 residues. Trimming shortened V by 3 bases and J by 5 bases, and 19 bases separated the two germline ends. CDR3 DNA: TGTGCCAGCTCACCCGAGCAGCGGGTGACTCGGGAGACCCAGTACTTC. It specifies CASSPEQRVTRETQYF. Together with reference TRBV18 and TRBJ2-5, the CDR3 gives the full variable domain: NAGVMQNPRHLVRRRGQEARLRCSPMKGHSHVYWYRQLPEEGLKFMVYLQKENIIDESGMPKERFSAEFPKEGPSILRIQQVVRGDSAAYFCASSPEQRVTRETQYFGPGTRLLVL.

This clone was picked up a small number of times. J is TRBJ2-7 and V is TRBV6-1, with D perhaps TRBD2 (5 bases). Germline CDR1 MNHNS, CDR2 SASEGT. The CDR3 runs to 16 residues. The ends were cut back, 0 bases at V and 3 bases at J, with 15 bases in the middle. DNA of the CDR3: TGTGCCAGCAGTGAAGCGCTTCCGGCGGGTAGCTACGAGCAGTACTTC. It translates to CASSEALPAGSYEQYF.